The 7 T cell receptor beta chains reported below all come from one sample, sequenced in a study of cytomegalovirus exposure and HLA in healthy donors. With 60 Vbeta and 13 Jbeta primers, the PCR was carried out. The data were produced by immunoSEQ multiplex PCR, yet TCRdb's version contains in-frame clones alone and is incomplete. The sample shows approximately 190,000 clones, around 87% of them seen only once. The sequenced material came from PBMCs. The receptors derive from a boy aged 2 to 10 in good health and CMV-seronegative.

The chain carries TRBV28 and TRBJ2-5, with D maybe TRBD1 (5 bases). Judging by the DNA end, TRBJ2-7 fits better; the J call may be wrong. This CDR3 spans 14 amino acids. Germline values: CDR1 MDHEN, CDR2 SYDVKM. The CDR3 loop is CASSFVRDWHEQYF. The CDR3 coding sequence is TGTGCCAGCAGTTTTGTCAGGGATTGGCACGAGCAGTACTTC.

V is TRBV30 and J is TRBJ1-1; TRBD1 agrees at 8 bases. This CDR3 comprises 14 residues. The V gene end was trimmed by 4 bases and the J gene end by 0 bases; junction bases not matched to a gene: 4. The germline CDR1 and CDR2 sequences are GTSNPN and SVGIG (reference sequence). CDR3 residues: CAWTGGGMNTEAFF. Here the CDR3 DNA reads TGTGCCTGGACAGGGGGCGGAATGAACACTGAAGCTTTCTTT.

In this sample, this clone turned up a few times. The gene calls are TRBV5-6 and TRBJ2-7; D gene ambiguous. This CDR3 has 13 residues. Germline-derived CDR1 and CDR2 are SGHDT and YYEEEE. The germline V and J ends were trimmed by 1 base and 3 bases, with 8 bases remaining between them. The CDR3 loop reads CASSLSSLYEQYF. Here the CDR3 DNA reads TGTGCCAGCAGCTTGTCCTCTCTCTACGAGCAGTACTTC.

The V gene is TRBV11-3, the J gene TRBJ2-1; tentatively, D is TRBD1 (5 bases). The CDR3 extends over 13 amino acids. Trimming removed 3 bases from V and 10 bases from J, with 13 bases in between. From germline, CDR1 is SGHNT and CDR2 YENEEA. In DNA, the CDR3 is TGTGCCAGCAGCTTCGACAGCTCCCGCGAGCAGTTCTTC. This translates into CASSFDSSREQFF.

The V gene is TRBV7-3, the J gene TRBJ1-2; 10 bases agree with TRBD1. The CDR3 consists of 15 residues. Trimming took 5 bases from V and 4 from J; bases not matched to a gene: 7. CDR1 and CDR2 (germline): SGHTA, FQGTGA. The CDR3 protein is CASSPGQGGVYGYTF. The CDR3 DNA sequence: TGTGCCAGCAGCCCAGGACAGGGGGGCGTCTATGGCTACACCTTC.

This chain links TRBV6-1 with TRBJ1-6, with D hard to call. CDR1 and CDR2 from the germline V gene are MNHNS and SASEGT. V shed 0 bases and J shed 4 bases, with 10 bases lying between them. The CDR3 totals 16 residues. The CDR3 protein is CASSEAPRGYNSPLHF. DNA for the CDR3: TGTGCCAGCAGTGAAGCGCCCCGCGGGTATAATTCACCCCTCCACTTT.

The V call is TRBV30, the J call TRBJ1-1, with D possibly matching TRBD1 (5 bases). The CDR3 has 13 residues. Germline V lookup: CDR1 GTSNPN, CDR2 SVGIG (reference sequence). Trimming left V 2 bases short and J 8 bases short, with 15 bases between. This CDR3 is CAWSYGRDREAFF. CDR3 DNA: TGTGCCTGGAGTTATGGCAGGGATCGAGAAGCTTTCTTT.